This is a list of T cell receptor beta chains from one sample in a study of T cell responses to AZD1222 COVID-19 vaccine. The assay was immunoSEQ multiplex PCR, and TCRdb's table has in-frame clones only and misses some. The sample includes about 140,000 clones, 92% seen only once; the top ten take around 3.5%. Specimen: peripheral blood, collected 28 days after the second AZD1222 dose. The receptors originated from an adult who received the AZD1222 COVID-19 vaccine. The CDR3 runs from the conserved cysteine through the conserved F or W. A D gene is named only where the DNA matches it firmly.

V gene,D gene,J gene,CDR3 protein
TRBV7-8,TRBD2,TRBJ2-1,CASSSSLAGRLFF
TRBV5-1,-,TRBJ1-6,CASSLESGKTAPLHF
TRBV28,-,TRBJ2-5,CASTPGAEGETQYF
TRBV5-8,-,TRBJ2-2,CASSSSPRDEGTGELFF
TRBV30,TRBD1,TRBJ2-5,CAWSRTGQETQYF
TRBV5-1,-,TRBJ1-1,CASSLAIFQGLNTEAFF
TRBV19,TRBD1,TRBJ1-1,CASRTGQVNTEAFF
TRBV28,TRBD1,TRBJ1-6,CASSFRTGSNSPLHF
TRBV7-9,TRBD2,TRBJ2-5,CASSPGLAGKETQYF
TRBV23-1,-,TRBJ1-3,CASRPPGPRGNTIYF
TRBV29-1,-,TRBJ1-1,CSVDTEAFF
TRBV20-1,-,TRBJ1-5,CSASLAGFQPQHF
TRBV12-3/TRBV12-4,-,TRBJ2-1,CASTTGAFNEQFF
TRBV10-3,-,TRBJ1-2,CAISEQQGYGYTF
TRBV3-1/TRBV3-2,-,TRBJ1-3,CATRLSSGNTIYF
TRBV21-1,-,TRBJ2-7,CAGPGHYEQYF
TRBV28,-,TRBJ2-3,CASQDGTDTQYF
TRBV5-1,-,TRBJ1-4,CASSLGGNEKLFF
TRBV7-2,-,TRBJ2-3,CASSLRPGRTDTQYF
TRBV5-6,-,TRBJ2-5,CASSLPGTQETQYF
TRBV2,TRBD2,TRBJ2-1,CASSEGGSILEQFF
TRBV28,TRBD1,TRBJ1-6,CASSSFRAGGDSPLHF
TRBV9,-,TRBJ1-3,CASKRGDGGNTIYF
TRBV6-5,-,TRBJ1-1,CASNRWNTEAFF
TRBV7-9,TRBD2,TRBJ2-1,CASSPRGTSGYNEQFF
TRBV2,TRBD1,TRBJ2-5,CASSVRQGITETQYF
TRBV6-6,-,TRBJ1-1,CASIHPEQVTAEAFF
TRBV6-5,-,TRBJ1-3,CASNRWDVNTIYF
TRBV6-5,-,TRBJ2-5,CASSFHRRGETQYF
TRBV7-9,-,TRBJ2-1,CASSATLWGDEQFF
TRBV28,TRBD2,TRBJ2-2,CALGGRDTGELFF
TRBV27,-,TRBJ1-5,CASSFDGGNNQPQHF
TRBV6-5,-,TRBJ1-2,CASRGGGPNYGYTF
TRBV18,-,TRBJ2-7,CASSDSWQGGPYEQYF
TRBV28,-,TRBJ1-4,CASSFFITNEKLFF
TRBV4-3,-,TRBJ2-2,CASSRDRSSNTGELFF
TRBV14,TRBD1,TRBJ1-1,CASSPRQGMNTEAFF
TRBV28,TRBD1,TRBJ1-6,CASSPPDRDSSPLHF
TRBV7-3,TRBD1,TRBJ1-3,CASSPGTDSGNTIYF
TRBV7-3,-,TRBJ2-2,CASSPSNTGELFF
TRBV5-1,-,TRBJ2-1,CASSLGAGASYNEQFF
TRBV28,TRBD1,TRBJ1-2,CASSLRGLRYGYTF
TRBV5-4,-,TRBJ1-1,CASSSKQGERAEAFF
TRBV2,TRBD1,TRBJ1-4,CASSFDRGWSEKLFF
TRBV5-1,-,TRBJ1-1,CASSSGLAPNTEAFF
TRBV5-4,TRBD1,TRBJ2-1,CASSSGTGGFYEQFF
TRBV5-4,TRBD2,TRBJ2-2,CASSLGLAGGNTGELFF
TRBV3-1/TRBV3-2,-,TRBJ1-1,CASSQLRDLRENTEAFF